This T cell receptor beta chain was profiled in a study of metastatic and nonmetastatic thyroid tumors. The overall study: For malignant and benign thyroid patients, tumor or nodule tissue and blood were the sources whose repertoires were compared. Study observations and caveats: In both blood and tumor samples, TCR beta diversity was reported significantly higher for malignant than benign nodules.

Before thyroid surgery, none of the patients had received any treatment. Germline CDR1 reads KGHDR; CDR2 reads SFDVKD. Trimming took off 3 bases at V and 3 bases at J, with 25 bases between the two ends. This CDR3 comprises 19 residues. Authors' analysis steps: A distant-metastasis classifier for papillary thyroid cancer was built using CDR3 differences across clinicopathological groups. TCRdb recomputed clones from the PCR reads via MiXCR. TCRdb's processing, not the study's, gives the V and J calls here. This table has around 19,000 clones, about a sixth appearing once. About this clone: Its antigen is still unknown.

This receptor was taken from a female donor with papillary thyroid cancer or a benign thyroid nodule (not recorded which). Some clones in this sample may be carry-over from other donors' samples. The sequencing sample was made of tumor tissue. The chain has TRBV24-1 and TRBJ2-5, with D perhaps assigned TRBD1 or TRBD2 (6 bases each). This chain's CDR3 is CATSDPNTGLEGGKETQYF. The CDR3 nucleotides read TGTGCCACCAGTGATCCCAACACAGGGCTAGAGGGGGGCAAAGAGACCCAGTACTTC.